Detailed here is one TCR beta chain. Antigen specificity is unknown. This sample is drawn from a study of T cell responses to AZD1222 COVID-19 vaccine. The study's findings and limits: Spike as a whole was targeted by vaccine-associated CD4 TCRs, dominant at 160-218 and 743-854. Baseline serostatus was positive in only a handful of AZD1222 recipients.

Measured with immunoSEQ multiplex PCR; TCRdb has only the in-frame clones, and not every one. The data contain 150,000 to 200,000 clones, 85% to 95% of them singletons. Between the trimmed V and J ends, which lost 0 bases and 7 bases, there was a span of 11 bases. Germline CDR1 SGHKS, CDR2 YYEKEE (reference sequence). This CDR3 spans 14 amino acids. The J gene is TRBJ1-5, the V gene TRBV5-5; D possibly corresponds to TRBD1 (5 bases). The TCR was taken from an adult in good health. Sequencing used peripheral blood, obtained on day 0 of AZD1222 vaccination. As DNA, the CDR3 is TGTGCCAGCAGCTTGGGAGGGGAAGTGCAGCCCCAGCATTTT. This encodes CASSLGGEVQPQHF. Using reference TRBV5-5 and TRBJ1-5 for the parts outside the CDR3, the full variable domain is DAGVTQSPTHLIKTRGQQVTLRCSPISGHKSVSWYQQVLGQGPQFIFQYYEKEERGRGNFPDRFSARQFPNYSSELNVNALLLGDSALYLCASSLGGEVQPQHFGDGTRLSIL.